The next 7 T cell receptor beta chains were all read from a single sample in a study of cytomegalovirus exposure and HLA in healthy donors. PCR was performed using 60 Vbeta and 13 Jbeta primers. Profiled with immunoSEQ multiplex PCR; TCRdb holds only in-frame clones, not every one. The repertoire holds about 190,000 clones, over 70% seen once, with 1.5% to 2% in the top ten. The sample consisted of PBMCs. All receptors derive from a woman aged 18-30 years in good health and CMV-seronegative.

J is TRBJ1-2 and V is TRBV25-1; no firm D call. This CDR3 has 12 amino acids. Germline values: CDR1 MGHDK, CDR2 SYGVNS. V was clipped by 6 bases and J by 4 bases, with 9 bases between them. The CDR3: CASRGGSYGYTF. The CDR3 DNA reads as TGTGCCAGCAGGGGAGGGAGCTATGGCTACACCTTC.

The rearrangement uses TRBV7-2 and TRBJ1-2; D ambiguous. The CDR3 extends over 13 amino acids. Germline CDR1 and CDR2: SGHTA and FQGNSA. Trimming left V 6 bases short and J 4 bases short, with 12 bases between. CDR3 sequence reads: CASSSTERYGYTF. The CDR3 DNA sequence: TGTGCCAGCAGTTCTACCGAACGCTATGGCTACACCTTC. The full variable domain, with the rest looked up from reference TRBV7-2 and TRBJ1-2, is GAGVSQSPSNKVTEKGKDVELRCDPISGHTALYWYRQSLGQGLEFLIYFQGNSAPDKSGLPSDRFSAERTGGSVSTLTIQRTQQEDSAVYLCASSSTERYGYTFGSGTRLTVV.

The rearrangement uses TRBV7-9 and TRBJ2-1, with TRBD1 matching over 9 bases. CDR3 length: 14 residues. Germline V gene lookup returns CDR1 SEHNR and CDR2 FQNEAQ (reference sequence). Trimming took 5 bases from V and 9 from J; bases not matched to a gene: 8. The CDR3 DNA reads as TGTGCCAGCAGCCCCTGGACAGGGGATGGTGAGCAGTTCTTC. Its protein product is CASSPWTGDGEQFF.

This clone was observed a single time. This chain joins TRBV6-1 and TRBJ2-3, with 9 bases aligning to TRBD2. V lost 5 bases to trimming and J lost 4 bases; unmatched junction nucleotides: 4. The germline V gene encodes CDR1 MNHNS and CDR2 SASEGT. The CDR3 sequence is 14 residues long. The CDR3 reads CASSYAGGPDTQYF. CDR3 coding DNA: TGTGCCAGCAGTTATGCGGGAGGGCCAGATACGCAGTATTTT.

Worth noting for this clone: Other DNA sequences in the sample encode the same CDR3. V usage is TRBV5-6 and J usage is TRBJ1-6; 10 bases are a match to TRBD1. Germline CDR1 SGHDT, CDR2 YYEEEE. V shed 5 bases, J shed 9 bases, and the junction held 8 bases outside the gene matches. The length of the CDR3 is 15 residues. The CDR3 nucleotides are TGTGCCAGCAGGGGAGGGGGACAGGGGCGTTCACCCCTCCACTTT. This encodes CASRGGGQGRSPLHF.

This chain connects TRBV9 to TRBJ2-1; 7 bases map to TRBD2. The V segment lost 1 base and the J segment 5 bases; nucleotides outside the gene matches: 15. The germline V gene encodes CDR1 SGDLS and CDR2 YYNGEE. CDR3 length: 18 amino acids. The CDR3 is CASSVSMRTRGDNNEQFF. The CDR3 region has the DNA TGTGCCAGCAGCGTAAGCATGAGGACTAGAGGGGATAACAATGAGCAGTTCTTC.

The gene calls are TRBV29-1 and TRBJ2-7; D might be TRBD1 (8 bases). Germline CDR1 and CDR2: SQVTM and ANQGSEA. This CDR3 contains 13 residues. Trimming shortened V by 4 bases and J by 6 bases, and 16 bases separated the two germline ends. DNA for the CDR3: TGCAGCGTTGTAGCAGGGGGCGGGGGCGAGCAGTACTTC. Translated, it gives CSVVAGGGGEQYF.